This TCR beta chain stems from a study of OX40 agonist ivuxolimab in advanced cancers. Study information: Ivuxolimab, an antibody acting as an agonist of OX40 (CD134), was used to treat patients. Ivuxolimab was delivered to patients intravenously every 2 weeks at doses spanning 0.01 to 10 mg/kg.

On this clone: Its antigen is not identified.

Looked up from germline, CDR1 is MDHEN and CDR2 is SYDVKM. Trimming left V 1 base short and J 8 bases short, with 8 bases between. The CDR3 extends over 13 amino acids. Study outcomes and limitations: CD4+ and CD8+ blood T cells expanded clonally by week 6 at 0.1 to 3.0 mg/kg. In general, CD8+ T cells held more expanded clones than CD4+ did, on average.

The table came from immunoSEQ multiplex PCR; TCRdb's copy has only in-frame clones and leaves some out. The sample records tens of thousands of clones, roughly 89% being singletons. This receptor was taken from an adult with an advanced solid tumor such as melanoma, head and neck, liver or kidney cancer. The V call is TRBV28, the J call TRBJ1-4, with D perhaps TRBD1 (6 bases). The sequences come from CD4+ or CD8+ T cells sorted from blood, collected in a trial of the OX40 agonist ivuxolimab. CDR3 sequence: CASSLLGGEKLFF. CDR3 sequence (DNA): TGTGCCAGCAGTTTATTAGGGGGGGAAAAACTGTTTTTT.